This TCR beta chain was captured by sequencing in a study of blood T cell repertoires in COVID-19. About the study: Acute-phase and convalescent COVID-19 samples originated in the United States, Italy and Spain.

Donors were grouped by their self-reported clinical history. In Cohort 3, a recovered donor had either two negative PCRs, clearance, or symptom resolution. Produced via immunoSEQ multiplex PCR; TCRdb's table is partial and in-frame only. The sample lists under 350,000 clones; under 90% were seen once. The CDR3 is 13 residues long. V was trimmed by 10 bases and J by 4 bases, leaving 16 bases between them. From germline, CDR1 is MNHEY and CDR2 SVGAGI. The sample was PBMCs or T cells enriched from blood (not recorded which). This chain links TRBV6-5 with TRBJ1-1, with D possibly matching TRBD1 (5 bases). The source is a man between 25 and 39 years old who had recovered from COVID-19. CDR3 sequence (DNA): TGTGCCACACGAACAGGTATCGTCACTGAAGCTTTCTTT. Translated, it gives CATRTGIVTEAFF.